Below, 13 T cell receptor beta chains from the same sample are listed, as sequenced in a study of cytomegalovirus exposure and HLA in healthy donors. Use of 60 Vbeta and 13 Jbeta primers characterized the PCR. The data were produced by immunoSEQ multiplex PCR, yet TCRdb's version contains in-frame clones alone and is incomplete. The sample carries roughly 90,000 clones, approximately 84% recorded once. Sequences were obtained from PBMCs. The origin of the receptors is a man aged 18 to 30 in good health and CMV-seronegative.

V is TRBV5-4 and J is TRBJ1-2; no definite D call. Germline lookup yields CDR1 SGHNT and CDR2 YYREEE (reference sequence). V gave up 1 base and J gave up 4 bases, with 8 bases separating them. CDR3 size: 13 residues. CDR3 sequence: CASSLRGTYGYTF. The CDR3 DNA reads as TGTGCCAGCAGCTTGCGGGGAACCTATGGCTACACCTTC. Based on the CDR3 plus reference TRBV5-4 and TRBJ1-2, the full variable domain is ETGVTQSPTHLIKTRGQQVTLRCSSQSGHNTVSWYQQALGQGPQFIFQYYREEENGRGNFPPRFSGLQFPNYSSELNVNALELDDSALYLCASSLRGTYGYTFGSGTRLTVV.

The chain has TRBV11-2 and TRBJ1-5; 9 bases agree with TRBD1. The V gene's germline CDR1 is SGHAT and CDR2 FQNNGV. There are 16 residues in the CDR3. J lost 6 bases, V lost 1 base, and 7 bases had no gene match. DNA of the CDR3: TGTGCCAGCAGCTTAGCGCCCCACAGGGGGCTTCAGCCCCAGCATTTT. This sequence encodes CASSLAPHRGLQPQHF. The full variable domain, rest sourced from reference TRBV11-2 and TRBJ1-5, is EAGVAQSPRYKIIEKRQSVAFWCNPISGHATLYWYQQILGQGPKLLIQFQNNGVVDDSQLPKDRFSAERLKGVDSTLKIQPAKLEDSAVYLCASSLAPHRGLQPQHFGDGTRLSIL.

This chain uses TRBV28 with TRBJ1-4; the D gene is possibly TRBD1 (5 bases). Germline CDR1 reads MDHEN; CDR2 reads SYDVKM. The CDR3 spans 14 residues. Trimming removed 3 bases from V and 8 bases from J, with 13 bases in between. CDR3 amino acids: CASSFPPRGEKLFF. As DNA, the CDR3 is TGTGCCAGCAGTTTCCCTCCCCGGGGGGAAAAACTGTTTTTT.

V usage is TRBV28 and J usage is TRBJ1-1; no reliable D call. The V end was cut by 1 base, the J end by 7 bases, with 16 bases between. Germline CDR1 reads MDHEN; CDR2 reads SYDVKM. The CDR3 totals 15 residues. The CDR3 protein is CASSLSVGGSGEAFF. Written as DNA, the CDR3 is TGTGCCAGCAGTTTATCAGTCGGTGGCAGCGGTGAAGCTTTCTTT.

The gene calls are TRBV6-1 and TRBJ2-7; 7 bases are shared with TRBD1. V lost 6 bases, J lost 2 bases, and 4 bases stayed unmatched. There are 13 residues in the CDR3. Germline-derived CDR1 and CDR2 are MNHNS and SASEGT. The DNA for the CDR3 is TGTGCCAGCAGGACCGACAGGGCCTACGAGCAGTACTTC. This codes for CASRTDRAYEQYF.

This clone was observed a few times. The chain joins TRBV27 to TRBJ2-3; 10 bases match TRBD1. CDR1 MNHEY and CDR2 SMNVEV come from the germline V gene (reference sequence). This CDR3 comprises 15 residues. Trimming removed 6 bases from V and 4 bases from J; junction bases left unmatched: 7. CDR3 amino acids: CASRPGTGVPDTQYF. The CDR3 region has the DNA TGTGCCAGCAGGCCCGGGACAGGGGTCCCAGATACGCAGTATTTT.

The chain employs TRBV2 and TRBJ2-7, with D possibly being TRBD1 (6 bases). The length of the CDR3 is 13 residues. The germline CDR1 and CDR2 sequences are SNHLY and FYNNEI. Trimming took 3 bases from V and 6 from J, leaving 12 bases between them. The CDR3 loop is CASSDRGEGEQYF. The CDR3 nucleotides read TGTGCCAGCAGTGACAGGGGCGAAGGCGAGCAGTACTTC.

The J gene is TRBJ2-5, the V gene TRBV5-8, with D perhaps TRBD1 (5 bases). Germline V gene data show CDR1 as SGHTS and CDR2 as YDEGEE. Trimming took 2 bases from V and 4 from J, leaving 18 bases between them. CDR3 length equals 16 residues. For the CDR3, the DNA is TGTGCCAGCAGCTTTGGTATCCCAGGGATCGGAGAGACCCAGTACTTC. Protein sequence: CASSFGIPGIGETQYF.

CDR3 in amino acids: CASSEGRDEQFF. CDR3 coding DNA: TGTGCCAGCAGTGAAGGGCGGGATGAGCAGTTCTTC. V usage is TRBV2 and J usage is TRBJ2-1, with a tentative D call TRBD2 (5 bases). CDR1 and CDR2 from the germline V gene are SNHLY and FYNNEI. Trimming stripped 1 base from V and 8 bases from J, with 6 bases between. This CDR3 has 12 amino acids.

This clone was detected only a few times. This sequence joins TRBV6-4 and TRBJ1-1; a weak D match, TRBD1 (5 bases). Germline CDR1 and CDR2: MRHNA and SNTAGT. V was pared by 4 bases and J by 1 base, with 7 bases between. The length of the CDR3 is 13 residues. CDR3 region: CASSAGENTEAFF. The DNA for the CDR3 is TGTGCCAGCAGTGCGGGGGAGAACACTGAAGCTTTCTTT.

The genes are TRBV6-5 and TRBJ1-3; no firm D call. The CDR3 runs 13 residues. The germline V gene has CDR1 MNHEY and CDR2 SVGAGI. V lost 2 bases and J 4 bases, leaving 6 bases between the germline ends. Here the CDR3 DNA reads TGTGCCAGCAGTTACAACACAGGAAACACCATATATTTT. This sequence encodes CASSYNTGNTIYF.

The chain has TRBV6-4 and TRBJ2-1, with D possibly TRBD2 on 6 matching bases. Germline values: CDR1 MRHNA, CDR2 SNTAGT. The CDR3 length is 13 residues. Trimming pared 10 bases from V and 10 bases from J, leaving 20 bases between. CDR3 coding DNA: TGTGCCACAAGGGGAGGACACACAAACGAGCAGTTCTTC. The encoded protein is CATRGGHTNEQFF.

The chain links TRBV6-5 to TRBJ1-2; D is possibly TRBD1 (5 bases). This CDR3 comprises 15 residues. CDR1 is MNHEY, CDR2 SVGAGI, per germline. V was clipped by 2 bases and J by 5 bases, with 15 bases between them. The CDR3 protein is CASSYRGRVPYGYTF. For the CDR3, the DNA is TGTGCCAGCAGTTACCGCGGCAGGGTCCCTTATGGCTACACCTTC.